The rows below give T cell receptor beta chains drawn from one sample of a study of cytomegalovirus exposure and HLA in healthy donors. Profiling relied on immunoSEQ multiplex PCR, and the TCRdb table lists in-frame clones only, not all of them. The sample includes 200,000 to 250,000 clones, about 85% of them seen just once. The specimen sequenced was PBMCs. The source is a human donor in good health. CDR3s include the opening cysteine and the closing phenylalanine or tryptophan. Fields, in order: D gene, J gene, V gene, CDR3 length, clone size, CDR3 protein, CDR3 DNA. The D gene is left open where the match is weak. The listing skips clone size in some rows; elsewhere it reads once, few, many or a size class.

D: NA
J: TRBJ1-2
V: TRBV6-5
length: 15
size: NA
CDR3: CASSYTRQENYGYTF
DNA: TGTGCCAGCAGTTACACGCGACAGGAAAACTATGGCTACACCTTC

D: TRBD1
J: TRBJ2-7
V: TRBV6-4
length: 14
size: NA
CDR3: CAIQGQGLSYEQYF
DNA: TGTGCCATCCAGGGACAGGGGCTTTCCTACGAGCAGTACTTC

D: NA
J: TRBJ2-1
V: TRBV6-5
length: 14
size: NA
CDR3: CASGNKRGYNEQFF
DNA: TGTGCCAGCGGGAATAAAAGGGGTTACAATGAGCAGTTCTTC

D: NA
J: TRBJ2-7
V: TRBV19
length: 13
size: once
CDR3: CASTANRGYEQYF
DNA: TGTGCCAGTACGGCCAATCGGGGGTACGAGCAGTACTTC

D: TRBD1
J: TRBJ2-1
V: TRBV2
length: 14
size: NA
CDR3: CASSGQGAINEQFF
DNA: TGTGCCAGCAGTGGTCAGGGGGCCATTAATGAGCAGTTCTTC

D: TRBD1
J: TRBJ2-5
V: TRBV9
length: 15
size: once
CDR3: CASSGPGTGRETQYF
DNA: TGTGCCAGCAGCGGTCCCGGGACAGGGCGGGAGACCCAGTACTTC

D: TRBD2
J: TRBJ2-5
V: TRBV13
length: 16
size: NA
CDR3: CASSLRGREGDETQYF
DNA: TGTGCCAGCAGCTTAAGGGGGCGGGAGGGAGACGAGACCCAGTACTTC

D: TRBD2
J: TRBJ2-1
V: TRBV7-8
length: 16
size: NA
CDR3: CASSARRLAGYNEQFF
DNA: TGTGCCAGCAGCGCCAGGCGACTAGCGGGGTACAATGAGCAGTTCTTC

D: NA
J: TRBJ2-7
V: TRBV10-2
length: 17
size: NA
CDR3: CASTQLSVRRSPYEQYF
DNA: TGCGCCAGCACTCAGCTCAGCGTCCGGAGGTCCCCCTACGAGCAGTACTTC

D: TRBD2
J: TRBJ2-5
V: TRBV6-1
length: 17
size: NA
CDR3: CASSEVTGGPGRETQYF
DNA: TGTGCCAGCAGTGAAGTTACGGGAGGGCCGGGACGAGAGACCCAGTACTTC

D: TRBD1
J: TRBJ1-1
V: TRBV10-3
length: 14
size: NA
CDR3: CAISPTGINTEAFF
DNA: TGTGCCATCAGCCCGACAGGGATAAACACTGAAGCTTTCTTT

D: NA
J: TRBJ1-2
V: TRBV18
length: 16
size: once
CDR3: CASSPSTQGVQNGYTF
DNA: TGTGCCAGCTCACCATCGACACAGGGAGTGCAGAATGGCTACACCTTC

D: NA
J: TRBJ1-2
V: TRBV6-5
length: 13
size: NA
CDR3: CASRAGLAPGYTF
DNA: TGTGCCAGCAGGGCCGGCCTAGCACCTGGCTACACCTTC

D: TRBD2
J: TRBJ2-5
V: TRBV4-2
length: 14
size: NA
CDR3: CASSKTSGGKEQYF
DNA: TGTGCCAGCAGCAAAACTAGCGGGGGGAAGGAGCAGTACTTC

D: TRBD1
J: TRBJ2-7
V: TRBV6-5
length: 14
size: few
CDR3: CASSPRQGAYEQYF
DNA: TGTGCCAGCAGTCCTAGACAGGGAGCCTACGAGCAGTACTTC

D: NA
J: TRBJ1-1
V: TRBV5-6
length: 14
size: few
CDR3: CASSWRGGNTEAFF
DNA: TGTGCCAGCAGCTGGCGGGGTGGGAACACTGAAGCTTTCTTT

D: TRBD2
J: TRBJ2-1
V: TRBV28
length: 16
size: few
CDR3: CASSTSPGLGYNEQFF
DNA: TGTGCCAGCAGCACCAGTCCGGGACTAGGCTACAATGAGCAGTTCTTC